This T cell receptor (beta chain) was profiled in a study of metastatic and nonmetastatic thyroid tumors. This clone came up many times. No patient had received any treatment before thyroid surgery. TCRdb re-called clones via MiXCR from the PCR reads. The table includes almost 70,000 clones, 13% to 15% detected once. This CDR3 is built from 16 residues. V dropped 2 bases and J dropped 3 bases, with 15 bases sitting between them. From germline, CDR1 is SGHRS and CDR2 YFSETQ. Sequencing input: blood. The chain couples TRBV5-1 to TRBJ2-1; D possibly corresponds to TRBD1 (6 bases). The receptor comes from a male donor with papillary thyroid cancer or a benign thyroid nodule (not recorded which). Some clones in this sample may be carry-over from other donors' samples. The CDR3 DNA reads TGCGCCAGCAGCTTCAGCCGGGACACAGGCTACAATGAGCAGTTCTTC. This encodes CASSFSRDTGYNEQFF.